Given below is one T cell receptor beta chain in context. This record belongs to a study of blood T cell repertoires in COVID-19. The method was immunoSEQ multiplex PCR; TCRdb's version includes in-frame clones alone and lacks a portion of them. Of nearly 60,000 clones listed, over 75% were seen once; the top ten hold roughly 4.3%. The germline gives CDR1 SQVTM, CDR2 ANQGSEA. This CDR3 is built from 12 residues. Trimming took off 6 bases at V and 5 bases at J, with 11 bases between the two ends. Sample: peripheral blood. This clonotype was obtained from a middle-aged man with active COVID-19. The chain uses TRBV29-1 and TRBJ2-1; D may be TRBD1 (5 bases). Written as DNA, the CDR3 is TGCAGCGTCGGCAGACAGAACAATGAGCAGTTCTTC. It codes for CSVGRQNNEQFF.